Sequencing of this TCR beta chain was carried out in a study of blood T cell repertoires in COVID-19. As for the study in general: Samples taken during acute and convalescent COVID-19 were collected in the United States, Italy and Spain. The analysed material was cDNA or gDNA that came from T cells, B-cell-depleted T cells, or PBMCs.

CDR1 and CDR2 (germline): MNHEY, SVGAGI. With V trimmed by 6 bases and J by 2 bases, 3 bases remained unmatched. The CDR3 spans 15 residues. Produced via immunoSEQ multiplex PCR; TCRdb's table is partial and in-frame only. The data hold about 360,000 clones, with around 84% observed a single time. Sequenced sample: peripheral blood. The sequence was obtained from a human donor with acute or convalescent COVID-19. The donor label of this sample is uncertain. This chain links TRBV6-5 with TRBJ2-3, with TRBD2 identical over 12 bases. The CDR3 is CASSRLAGDTDTQYF. The DNA for the CDR3 is TGTGCCAGCAGCAGACTAGCGGGGGACACAGATACGCAGTATTTT.